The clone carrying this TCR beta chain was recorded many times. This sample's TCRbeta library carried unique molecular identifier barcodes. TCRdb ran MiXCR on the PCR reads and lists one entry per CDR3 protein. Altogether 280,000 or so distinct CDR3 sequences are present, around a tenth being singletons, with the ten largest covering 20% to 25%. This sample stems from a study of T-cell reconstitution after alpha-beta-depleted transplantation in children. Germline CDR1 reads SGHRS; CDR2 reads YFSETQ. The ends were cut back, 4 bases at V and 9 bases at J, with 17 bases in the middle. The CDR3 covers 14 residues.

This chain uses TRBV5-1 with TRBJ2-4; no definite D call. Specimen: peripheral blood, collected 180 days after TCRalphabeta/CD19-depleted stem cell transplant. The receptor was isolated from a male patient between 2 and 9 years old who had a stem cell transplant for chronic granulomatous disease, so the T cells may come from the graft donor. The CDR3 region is CASSPPAVDGIQYF. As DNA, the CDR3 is TGCGCCAGCAGCCCTCCGGCGGTCGATGGCATTCAGTACTTC. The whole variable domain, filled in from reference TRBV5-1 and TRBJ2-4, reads KAGVTQTPRYLIKTRGQQVTLSCSPISGHRSVSWYQQTPGQGLQFLFEYFSETQRNKGNFPGRFSGRQFSNSRSEMNVSTLELGDSALYLCASSPPAVDGIQYFGAGTRLSVL.